Listed below are T cell receptor beta chains from one sample, sequenced in a study of T cell changes during pregnancy in multiple sclerosis. Data came from immunoSEQ multiplex PCR; TCRdb stores just in-frame clones and leaves some out. This sample has some 95,000 clones; 85% to 95% occur once, and the top ten carry about 2.7%. Material: peripheral blood, obtained in the first trimester of pregnancy. These receptor sequences come from a female donor with multiple sclerosis, enrolled in a pregnancy study. The CDR3 runs from the conserved cysteine through the conserved F or W. The D gene is left open where the match is weak. Not every row has a clone size; where given, it reads once, few, many or a size class.

v_gene	abundance	d_gene	j_gene	CDR3nt	CDR3aa
TRBV7-2	.	TRBD2	TRBJ2-1	TGTGCCAGCAGTTTAGCGGGAGGGAACTACAATGAGCAGTTCTTC	CASSLAGGNYNEQFF
TRBV7-8	.	TRBD2	TRBJ2-7	TGTGCCAGCAGCTCACTGACAAGCGGGAGCTCCTACGAGCAGTACTTC	CASSSLTSGSSYEQYF
TRBV11-2	.	.	TRBJ2-7	TGTGCCAGCAGCTTAGTCCAGCAGGACGAGCAGTACTTC	CASSLVQQDEQYF
TRBV28	.	.	TRBJ1-2	TGTGCCAGCAGTTTACGGGGCAGGGGTTACTATGGCTACACCTTC	CASSLRGRGYYGYTF
TRBV5-1	.	.	TRBJ1-4	TGCGCCAGCAGCTTGGCTCCGACGTGGGCAAATGAAAAACTGTTTTTT	CASSLAPTWANEKLFF
TRBV6-1	.	TRBD2	TRBJ2-7	TGTGCCAGCAGTGAGAGGCCGGGACTAGCCAACTACGAGCAGTACTTC	CASSERPGLANYEQYF
TRBV27	.	TRBD1	TRBJ2-7	TGTGCCAGCAGTTTCGACAGGGGGTACGAGCAGTACTTC	CASSFDRGYEQYF
TRBV2	.	.	TRBJ2-1	TGTGCCAGCAGTGTCGGAAGGGGCAATGAGCAGTTCTTC	CASSVGRGNEQFF
TRBV11-2	.	TRBD2	TRBJ2-5	TGTGCCAGCAGCTTAGGGACTAGCGGGAGAGGCCAAGAGACCCAGTACTTC	CASSLGTSGRGQETQYF
TRBV27	.	.	TRBJ2-2	TGTGCCAGCAGCCCCTACACCGGGGAGCTGTTTTTT	CASSPYTGELFF
TRBV27	.	TRBD2	TRBJ2-2	TGTGCCAGCAGTTTACACCAAGGGACTAGCGACGACGGGGAGCTGTTTTTT	CASSLHQGTSDDGELFF
TRBV28	.	TRBD1	TRBJ2-3	TGTGCCAGCAGACGTTACCGGGACAGGGGGTACACAGATACGCAGTATTTT	CASRRYRDRGYTDTQYF
TRBV11-3	.	TRBD2	TRBJ2-7	TGTGCCAGCAGCCCTGGACTAGCGCCTCTTTTCCAGCAGTACTTC	CASSPGLAPLFQQYF
TRBV19	.	TRBD1	TRBJ2-7	TGTGCCAGTAGTATCCAGGGACAGGGCTACGAGCAGTACTTC	CASSIQGQGYEQYF
TRBV2	.	.	TRBJ1-1	TGTGCCAGCAACCTCGAGGGGAACACTGAAGCTTTCTTT	CASNLEGNTEAFF
TRBV27	.	.	TRBJ2-6	TGTGCCAGCAGGAGGACAGTCCTCTCTGGGGCCAACGTCCTGACTTTC	CASRRTVLSGANVLTF
TRBV9	.	TRBD2	TRBJ2-1	TGTGCCAGCAGCGTAGACGGGAGGGTTACCAATGAGCAGTTCTTC	CASSVDGRVTNEQFF
TRBV23-1	.	TRBD1	TRBJ2-3	TGCGCCAGCAGTCCGACCGGGACAGGGGGAACTACTAGCACAGATACGCAGTATTTT	CASSPTGTGGTTSTDTQYF
TRBV28	.	TRBD2	TRBJ2-1	TGTGCCAGCAGTTTCCTGACTAGCGGGGTGGTGAATGAGCAGTTCTTC	CASSFLTSGVVNEQFF
TRBV20-1	.	.	TRBJ1-4	TGTATAGGGCTAGGGGATGAAAAACTGTTTTTT	CIGLGDEKLFF
TRBV30	.	TRBD1	TRBJ1-2	TGTGCCTGGGCAACAGGGGGGAATGGCTACACCTTC	CAWATGGNGYTF
TRBV7-2	.	.	TRBJ2-5	TGTGCCAGCAGCTTAGGGGGCATTCTGACGGAGACCCAGTACTTC	CASSLGGILTETQYF
TRBV5-5	.	.	TRBJ1-5	TGTGCCAGCAGCTTGAGGGGTGATCAGCCCCAGCATTTT	CASSLRGDQPQHF
TRBV19	once	.	TRBJ1-5	TGTGCCAGCCGCAGGGATAACAATCAGCCCCAGCATTTT	CASRRDNNQPQHF
TRBV4-3	.	.	TRBJ2-4	TGCGCCAGCAGCCAAGATTTCGGGGTGGAAGCCAAAAACATTCAGTACTTC	CASSQDFGVEAKNIQYF
TRBV4-1	.	.	TRBJ2-5	TGCGCCAGCAGCCAAGTTGACCTAGCGAACACCCAGTACTTC	CASSQVDLANTQYF
TRBV28	.	.	TRBJ2-7	TGTGCCAGCACAAGTGCGGCACCCTACGAGCAGTACTTC	CASTSAAPYEQYF
TRBV6-4	.	TRBD2	TRBJ2-1	TGTGCCAGCAGTGACTCGCCCAGCGGGAGGGGCAATGAGCAGTTCTTC	CASSDSPSGRGNEQFF
TRBV30	many	TRBD1	TRBJ1-3	TGTGCCTGGAGTGACCTGGGACAGGGATACAACACCATATATTTT	CAWSDLGQGYNTIYF
TRBV27	.	TRBD2	TRBJ2-7	TGTGCCAGCAGTTTATTCGGTAGCGGGAGGCCTACCTACGAGCAGTACTTC	CASSLFGSGRPTYEQYF
TRBV4-2	.	TRBD2	TRBJ2-7	TGTGCCAGCAGCCAAGTTTCTAGCGGGAGGGCTTTTAGCTCCTACGAGCAGTACTTC	CASSQVSSGRAFSSYEQYF